The following is a T cell receptor beta chain sequence with its context. This sample was included in a study of beta chain features in type 1 diabetes. Germline V CDR1 and CDR2: MDHEN, SYDVKM. The CDR3 consists of 15 residues. V dropped 6 bases and J dropped 1; count of bases not matched to a gene: 7. Since all of the isolated RNA was reverse transcribed, expressed TCRB transcripts were what got sequenced. Using immunoSEQ multiplex PCR, the repertoire was profiled, and TCRdb retains in-frame clones only, with some absent. The top ten clones hold under 0.02% of a sample with 350,000 to 450,000 clones, roughly 16% of them seen once. CD4+ cells of the naive, central memory, regulatory and stem cell-like memory types were sorted via CD45RO/CCR7/CD25/CD127/CD95/CD27.

This receptor was obtained from a woman under 30 in good health. Sample: naive CD4+ T cells from blood. V gene TRBV28 combines with J gene TRBJ1-2; 8 bases agree with TRBD1. The CDR3 DNA follows: TGTGCCAGCAGCTACACGACAGGGGTTAACTATGGCTACACCTTC. Translated: CASSYTTGVNYGYTF.